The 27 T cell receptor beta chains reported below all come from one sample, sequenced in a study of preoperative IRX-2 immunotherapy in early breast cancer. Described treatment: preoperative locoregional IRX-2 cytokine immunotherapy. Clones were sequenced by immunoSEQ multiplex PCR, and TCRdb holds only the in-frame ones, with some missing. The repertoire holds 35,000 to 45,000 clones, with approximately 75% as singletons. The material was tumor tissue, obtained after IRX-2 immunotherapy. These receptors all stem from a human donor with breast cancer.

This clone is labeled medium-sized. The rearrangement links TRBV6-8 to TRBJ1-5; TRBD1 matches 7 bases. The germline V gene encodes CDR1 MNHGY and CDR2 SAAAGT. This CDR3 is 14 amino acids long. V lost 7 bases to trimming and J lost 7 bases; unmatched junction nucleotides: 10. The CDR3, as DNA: TGTGCCAGCAACCCAACAGGGGTCGGGCAGCCCCAGCATTTT. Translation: CASNPTGVGQPQHF.

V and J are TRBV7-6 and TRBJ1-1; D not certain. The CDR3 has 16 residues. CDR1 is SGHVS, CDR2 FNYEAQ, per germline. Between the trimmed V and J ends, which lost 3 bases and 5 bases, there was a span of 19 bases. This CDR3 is CASSLTVVRRATEAFF. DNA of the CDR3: TGTGCCAGCAGCTTGACGGTCGTGCGGAGGGCGACTGAAGCTTTCTTT. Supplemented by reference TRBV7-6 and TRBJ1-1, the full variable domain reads GAGVSQSPRYKVTKRGQDVALRCDPISGHVSLYWYRQALGQGPEFLTYFNYEAQQDKSGLPNDRFSAERPEGSISTLTIQRTEQRDSAMYRCASSLTVVRRATEAFFGQGTRLTVV.

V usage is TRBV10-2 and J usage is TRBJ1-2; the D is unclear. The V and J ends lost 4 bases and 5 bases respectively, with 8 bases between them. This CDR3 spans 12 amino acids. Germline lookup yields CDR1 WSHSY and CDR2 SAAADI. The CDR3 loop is CASSVIGYGYTF. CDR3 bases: TGCGCCAGCAGTGTAATAGGATATGGCTACACCTTC.

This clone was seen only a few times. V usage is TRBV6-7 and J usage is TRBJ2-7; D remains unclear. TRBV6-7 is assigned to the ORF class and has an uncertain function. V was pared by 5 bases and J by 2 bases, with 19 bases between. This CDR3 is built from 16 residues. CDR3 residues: CASSVTTVVNPYEQYF. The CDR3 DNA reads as TGTGCCAGCAGTGTAACTACAGTAGTTAACCCCTACGAGCAGTACTTC.

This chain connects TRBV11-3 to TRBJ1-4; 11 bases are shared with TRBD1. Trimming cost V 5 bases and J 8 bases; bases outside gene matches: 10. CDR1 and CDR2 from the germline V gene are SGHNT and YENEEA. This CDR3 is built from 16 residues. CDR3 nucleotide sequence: TGTGCCAGCAGCCCGGACAGGGGGCTGCTAGAAGAAAAACTGTTTTTT. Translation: CASSPDRGLLEEKLFF.

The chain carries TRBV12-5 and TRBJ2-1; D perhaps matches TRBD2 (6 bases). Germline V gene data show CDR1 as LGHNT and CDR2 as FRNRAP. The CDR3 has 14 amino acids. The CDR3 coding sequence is TGTGCCAGCAACCTTCCTACTAGCAACAATGAGCAGTTCTTC. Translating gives CASNLPTSNNEQFF.

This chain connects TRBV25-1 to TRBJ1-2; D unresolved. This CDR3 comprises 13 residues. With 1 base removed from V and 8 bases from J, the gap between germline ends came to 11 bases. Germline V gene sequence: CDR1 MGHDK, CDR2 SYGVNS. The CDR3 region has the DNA TGTGCCAGCAGTGAATTGGGCAGCCGGGGCTACACCTTC. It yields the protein CASSELGSRGYTF.

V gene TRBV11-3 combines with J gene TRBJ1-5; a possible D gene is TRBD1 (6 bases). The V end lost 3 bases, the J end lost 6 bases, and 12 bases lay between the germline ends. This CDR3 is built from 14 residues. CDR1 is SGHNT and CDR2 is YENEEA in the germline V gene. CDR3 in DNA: TGTGCCAGCAGCTTTTGGGGGGCCGCTCAGCCCCAGCATTTT. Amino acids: CASSFWGAAQPQHF.

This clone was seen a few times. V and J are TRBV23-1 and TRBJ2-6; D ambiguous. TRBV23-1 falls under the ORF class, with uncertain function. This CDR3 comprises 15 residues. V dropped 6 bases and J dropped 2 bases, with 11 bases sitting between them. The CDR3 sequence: CASSASATGANVLTF. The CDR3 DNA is TGCGCCAGCAGCGCCTCAGCGACTGGGGCCAACGTCCTGACTTTC.

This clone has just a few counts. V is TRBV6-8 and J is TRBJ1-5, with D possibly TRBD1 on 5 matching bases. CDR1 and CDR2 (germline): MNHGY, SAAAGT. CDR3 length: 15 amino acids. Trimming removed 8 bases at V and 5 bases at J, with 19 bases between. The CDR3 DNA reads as TGTGCCAGCCGCGGAGTCGGGGCGGGAGATCAGCCCCAGCATTTT. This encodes CASRGVGAGDQPQHF.

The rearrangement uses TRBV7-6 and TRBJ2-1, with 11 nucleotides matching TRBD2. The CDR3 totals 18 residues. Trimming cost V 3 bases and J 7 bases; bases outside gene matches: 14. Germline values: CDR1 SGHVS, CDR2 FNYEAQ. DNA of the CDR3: TGTGCCAGCAGCTTGGGGTATAGCGGGAGGGAGATTCGGAATGAGCAGTTCTTC. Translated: CASSLGYSGREIRNEQFF.

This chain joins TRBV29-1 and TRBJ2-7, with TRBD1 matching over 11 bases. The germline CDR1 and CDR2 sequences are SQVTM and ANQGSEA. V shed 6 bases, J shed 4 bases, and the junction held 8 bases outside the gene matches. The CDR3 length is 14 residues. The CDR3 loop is CSVNGQGASYEQYF. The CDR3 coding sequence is TGCAGCGTGAACGGACAGGGGGCAAGTTACGAGCAGTACTTC.

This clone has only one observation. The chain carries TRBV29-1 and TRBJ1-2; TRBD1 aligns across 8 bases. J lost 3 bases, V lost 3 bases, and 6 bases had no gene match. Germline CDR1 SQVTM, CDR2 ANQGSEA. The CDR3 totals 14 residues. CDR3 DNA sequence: TGCAGCGTTGACTTCCCGGACAGGGACTATGGCTACACCTTC. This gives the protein CSVDFPDRDYGYTF. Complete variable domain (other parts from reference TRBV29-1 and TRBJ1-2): SAVISQKPSRDICQRGTSLTIQCQVDSQVTMMFWYRQQPGQSLTLIATANQGSEATYESGFVIDKFPISRPNLTFSTLTVSNMSPEDSSIYLCSVDFPDRDYGYTFGSGTRLTVV.

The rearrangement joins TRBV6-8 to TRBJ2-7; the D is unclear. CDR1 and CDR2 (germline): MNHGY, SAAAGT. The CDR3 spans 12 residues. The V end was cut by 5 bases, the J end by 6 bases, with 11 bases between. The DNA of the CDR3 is TGTGCCAGCAGTGAGCTGAGTTCCGAGCAGTACTTC. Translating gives CASSELSSEQYF.

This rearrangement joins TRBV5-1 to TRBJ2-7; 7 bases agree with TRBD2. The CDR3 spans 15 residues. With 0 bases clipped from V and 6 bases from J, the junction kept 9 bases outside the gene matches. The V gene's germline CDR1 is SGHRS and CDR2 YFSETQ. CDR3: CASSLVGAGMPEQYF. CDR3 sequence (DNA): TGCGCCAGCAGCTTGGTGGGAGCGGGAATGCCCGAGCAGTACTTC.

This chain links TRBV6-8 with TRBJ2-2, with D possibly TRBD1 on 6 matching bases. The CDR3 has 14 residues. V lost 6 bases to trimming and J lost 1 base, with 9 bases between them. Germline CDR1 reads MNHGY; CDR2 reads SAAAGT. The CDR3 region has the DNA TGTGCCAGCAGCCAACAGGGGAACACCGGGGAGCTGTTTTTT. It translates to CASSQQGNTGELFF.

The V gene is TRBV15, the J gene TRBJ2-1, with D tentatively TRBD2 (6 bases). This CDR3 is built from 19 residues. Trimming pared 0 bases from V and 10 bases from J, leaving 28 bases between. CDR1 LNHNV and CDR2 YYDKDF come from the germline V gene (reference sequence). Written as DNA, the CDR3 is TGTGCCACCAGCAGAGATGGCGCTCCTTCCCGGGAGACCGCTCTCGAGCAGTTCTTC. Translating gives CATSRDGAPSRETALEQFF.

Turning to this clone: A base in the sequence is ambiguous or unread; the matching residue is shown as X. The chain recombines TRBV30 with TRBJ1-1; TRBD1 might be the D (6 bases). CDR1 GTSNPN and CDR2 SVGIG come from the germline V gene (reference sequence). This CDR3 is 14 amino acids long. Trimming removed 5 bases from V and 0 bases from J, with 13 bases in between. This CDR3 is CAWGXGGLNTEAFF. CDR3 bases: TGTGCCTGGGGGGKTGGGGGGCTGAACACTGAAGCTTTCTTT.

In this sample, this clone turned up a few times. The CDR3 protein is CASVRTGSREKLFF. The CDR3, as DNA: TGTGCCAGCGTACGGACAGGGTCGAGGGAAAAACTGTTTTTT. The gene calls are TRBV7-6 and TRBJ1-4; 8 bases fit TRBD1. The J segment lost 8 bases and the V segment lost 8 bases, leaving 10 bases of the junction unmatched. Germline CDR1 and CDR2: SGHVS and FNYEAQ. CDR3 length: 14 residues. Based on the CDR3 plus reference TRBV7-6 and TRBJ1-4, the full variable domain is GAGVSQSPRYKVTKRGQDVALRCDPISGHVSLYWYRQALGQGPEFLTYFNYEAQQDKSGLPNDRFSAERPEGSISTLTIQRTEQRDSAMYRCASVRTGSREKLFFGSGTQLSVL.

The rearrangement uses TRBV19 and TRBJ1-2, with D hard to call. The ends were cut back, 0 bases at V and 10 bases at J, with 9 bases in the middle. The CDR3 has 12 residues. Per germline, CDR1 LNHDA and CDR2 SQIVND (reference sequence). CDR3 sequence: CASSIDASYYTF. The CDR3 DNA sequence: TGTGCCAGTAGTATAGATGCCAGCTACTACACCTTC. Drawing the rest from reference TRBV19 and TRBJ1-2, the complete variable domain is DGGITQSPKYLFRKEGQNVTLSCEQNLNHDAMYWYRQDPGQGLRLIYYSQIVNDFQKGDIAEGYSVSREKKESFPLTVTSAQKNPTAFYLCASSIDASYYTFGSGTRLTVV.

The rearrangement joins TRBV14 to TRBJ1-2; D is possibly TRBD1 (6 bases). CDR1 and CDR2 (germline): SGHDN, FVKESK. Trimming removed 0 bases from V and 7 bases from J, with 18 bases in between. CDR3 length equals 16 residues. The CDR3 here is CASSQDLGRGRGGYTF. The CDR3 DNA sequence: TGTGCCAGCAGCCAAGATCTCGGCCGGGGGCGCGGTGGCTACACCTTC.

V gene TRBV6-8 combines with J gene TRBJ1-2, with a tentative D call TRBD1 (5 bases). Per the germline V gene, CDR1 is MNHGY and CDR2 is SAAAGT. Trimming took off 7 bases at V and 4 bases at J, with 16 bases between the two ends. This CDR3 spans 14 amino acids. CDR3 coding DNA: TGTGCCAGCATTCGGGGGGACCGGACCTATGGCTACACCTTC. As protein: CASIRGDRTYGYTF.

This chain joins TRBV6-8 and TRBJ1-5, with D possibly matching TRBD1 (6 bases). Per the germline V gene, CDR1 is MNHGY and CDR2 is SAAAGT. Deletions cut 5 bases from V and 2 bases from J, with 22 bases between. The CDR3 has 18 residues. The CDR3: CASSDYRVSGDGNQPQHF. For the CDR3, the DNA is TGTGCCAGCAGTGACTATCGGGTCTCAGGGGATGGCAATCAGCCCCAGCATTTT.

In DNA, the CDR3 is TGCGCCAGCAGCTTGCAGGCGGGAGTACTGAACGAGCAGTACTTC. Protein: CASSLQAGVLNEQYF. The chain is built from TRBV5-1 and TRBJ2-7, with 7 nucleotides matching TRBD2. V was clipped by 1 base and J by 5 bases; unmatched bases: 9. CDR1 SGHRS and CDR2 YFSETQ come from the germline V gene. CDR3 length: 15 amino acids.

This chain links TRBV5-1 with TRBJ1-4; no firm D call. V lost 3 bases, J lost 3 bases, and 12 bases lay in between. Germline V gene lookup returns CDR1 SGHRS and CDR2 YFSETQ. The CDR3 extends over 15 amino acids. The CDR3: CASSSGLKANEKLFF. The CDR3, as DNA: TGCGCCAGCAGCTCTGGCCTTAAGGCTAATGAAAAACTGTTTTTT.

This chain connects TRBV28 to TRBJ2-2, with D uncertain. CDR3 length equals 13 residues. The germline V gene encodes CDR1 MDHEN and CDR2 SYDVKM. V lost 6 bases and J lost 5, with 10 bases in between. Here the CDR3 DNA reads TGTGCCAGCAGGAATTGGGGAACCGGGGAGCTGTTTTTT. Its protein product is CASRNWGTGELFF. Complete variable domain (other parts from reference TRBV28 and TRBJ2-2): DVKVTQSSRYLVKRTGEKVFLECVQDMDHENMFWYRQDPGLGLRLIYFSYDVKMKEKGDIPEGYSVSREKKERFSLILESASTNQTSMYLCASRNWGTGELFFGEGSRLTVL.

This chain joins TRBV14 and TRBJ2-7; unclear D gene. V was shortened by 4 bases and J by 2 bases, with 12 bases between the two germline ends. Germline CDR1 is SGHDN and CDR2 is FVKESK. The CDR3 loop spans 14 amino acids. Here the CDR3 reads CASSLYWGAYEQYF. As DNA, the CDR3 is TGTGCCAGCAGCCTATACTGGGGTGCCTACGAGCAGTACTTC.